The 9 T cell receptor beta chains below all came from one sample that was sequenced in a study of siplizumab effects on memory and regulatory T cells. Only in-frame clones appear in the TCRdb table, and some are missing; sequencing was by immunoSEQ multiplex PCR. The sample contains nearly 95,000 clones, around 94% of which appear only once. Sequencing was carried out using non-Treg CD4+ T cells sorted from blood. All receptors derive from a human donor in good health.

V is TRBV25-1 and J is TRBJ1-1; TRBD1 agrees at 8 bases. Germline V gene lookup returns CDR1 MGHDK and CDR2 SYGVNS. V was pared by 3 bases and J by 10 bases, with 10 bases of the junction left unmatched. This CDR3 contains 14 residues. The CDR3 spells CASSDSLGQGPAFF. CDR3 nucleotide sequence: TGTGCCAGCAGTGACTCCTTAGGACAGGGCCCAGCTTTCTTT.

This sequence joins TRBV6-1 and TRBJ1-2; 8 bases agree with TRBD1. The ends lost 6 bases at V and 4 bases at J; junction bases unmatched: 4. In germline, CDR1 is MNHNS, CDR2 SASEGT. This CDR3 contains 13 residues. CDR3 region: CASSDTGGYGYTF. The CDR3 DNA reads as TGTGCCAGCAGCGATACAGGGGGCTATGGCTACACCTTC.

The chain joins TRBV30 to TRBJ2-3; D is undetermined. The CDR3 contains 12 residues. CDR1 and CDR2 (germline): GTSNPN, SVGIG (reference sequence). The V and J ends lost 2 bases and 5 bases respectively, with 8 bases between them. The CDR3: CAWSINKDTQYF. The CDR3 DNA reads as TGTGCCTGGAGTATTAACAAAGATACGCAGTATTTT.

CDR3 sequence: CASSPGGRQYYGYTF. Here the CDR3 DNA reads TGTGCCAGCAGCCCCGGGGGGCGACAGTACTATGGCTACACCTTC. The gene calls are TRBV7-2 and TRBJ1-2, with a tentative D call TRBD1 (6 bases). The CDR3 covers 15 residues. V was trimmed by 5 bases and J by 3 bases, leaving 16 bases between them. Germline values: CDR1 SGHTA, CDR2 FQGNSA.

The sample holds a few counts of this clone. The gene calls are TRBV5-1 and TRBJ1-6; D is undetermined. Between the trimmed V and J ends, which lost 0 bases and 7 bases, there was a span of 11 bases. Germline V lookup: CDR1 SGHRS, CDR2 YFSETQ. The CDR3 is made up of 15 amino acids. The CDR3 DNA reads TGCGCCAGCAGCTTGGATGGAGGAGGGAATTCACCCCTCCACTTT. It translates to CASSLDGGGNSPLHF. The full variable domain, completed using reference TRBV5-1 and TRBJ1-6, is KAGVTQTPRYLIKTRGQQVTLSCSPISGHRSVSWYQQTPGQGLQFLFEYFSETQRNKGNFPGRFSGRQFSNSRSEMNVSTLELGDSALYLCASSLDGGGNSPLHFGNGTRLTVT.

The count of this clone is one. The gene calls are TRBV4-2 and TRBJ2-3, with TRBD1 matching 7 bases. The CDR3 loop spans 17 amino acids. V dropped 2 bases and J dropped 0; count of bases not matched to a gene: 8. Germline V gene data show CDR1 as LGHNA and CDR2 as YNFKEQ. The CDR3 here is CASSQPRTGPSTDTQYF. The CDR3 DNA reads as TGTGCCAGCAGCCAACCCCGGACAGGCCCCAGCACAGATACGCAGTATTTT.

This clone is a singleton in its sample. The chain has TRBV6-5 and TRBJ2-1; 7 bases are shared with TRBD1. Trimming removed 5 bases from V and 12 bases from J; junction bases left unmatched: 10. Germline CDR1 MNHEY, CDR2 SVGAGI. This CDR3 has 13 residues. The CDR3 DNA follows: TGTGCCAGCAGTCGCACAGGGGAAAGCAGGCAGTTCTTC. Protein product: CASSRTGESRQFF.

The rearrangement joins TRBV18 to TRBJ1-1; 7 nucleotides match TRBD1. Germline trimming cut 2 bases from V and 6 bases from J; bases unmatched to any gene: 6. Per the germline V gene, CDR1 is KGHSH and CDR2 is LQKENI. The length of the CDR3 is 14 residues. CDR3 loop: CASSPGAGGAEAFF. Written as DNA, the CDR3 is TGTGCCAGCTCACCAGGCGCAGGGGGGGCTGAAGCTTTCTTT.

This clone came up once. CDR3: CASSYSVRGYEKLFF. The CDR3 bases are TGTGCCAGCAGTTACTCAGTTCGAGGTTACGAAAAACTGTTTTTT. The chain recombines TRBV6-5 with TRBJ1-4; D not resolved. Trimming removed 0 bases at V and 8 bases at J, with 13 bases between. The V gene's germline CDR1 is MNHEY and CDR2 SVGAGI. The CDR3 sequence is 15 residues long.